A single TCR beta chain is shown here with its context. Antigen unknown. Clones were read by immunoSEQ multiplex PCR, and TCRdb kept only the in-frame ones, dropping some. Counted here are fewer than 90,000 clones, roughly 80% occurring once; the ten biggest clones make up 1.1%. The record originates from a study of OX40 agonist ivuxolimab in advanced cancers. About the research overall: Patients were dosed intravenously with ivuxolimab at 0.01 to 10 mg/kg every 2 weeks.

V was pared by 5 bases and J by 6 bases, with 13 bases of the junction left unmatched. The CDR3 covers 17 residues. The germline gives CDR1 MNHEY, CDR2 SMNVEV (reference sequence). General study points: In the 0.1 to 3.0 mg/kg range, CD4+ and CD8+ blood T cells had expanded clonally by week 6.

Sequences were derived from CD4+ or CD8+ T cells sorted from blood, sampled in a trial of the OX40 agonist ivuxolimab. The chain joins TRBV27 to TRBJ1-4; 9 bases match TRBD1. This TCR was sampled from an adult with an advanced solid tumor such as melanoma, head and neck, liver or kidney cancer. As DNA, the CDR3 is TGTGCCAGCAGTCCCATAGGGACAGGGTCCACGGATGAAAAACTGTTTTTT. Its translation: CASSPIGTGSTDEKLFF.